The next 27 T cell receptor beta chains were all read from a single sample in a study of blood T cells in healthy people across ages. Combining a sample-barcoded 5' primer with a J-beta primer mix, a second PCR ran for 7 to 11 cycles. MiXCR, applied by TCRdb to the 5' RACE reads, yields one record per CDR3 protein. Here the sample spans approximately 1,000,000 distinct CDR3 sequences, 45% being singletons. The sequenced sample consisted of blood. These receptor sequences come from a woman aged 55-69 years in good health.

The V and J genes are TRBV20-1 and TRBJ1-2, with TRBD1 identical over 8 bases. Losses at the gene ends were 5 bases for V and 2 bases for J; bases not matched to a gene: 7. The CDR3 contains 14 residues. In germline, CDR1 is DFQATT, CDR2 SNEGSKA (reference sequence). The CDR3 loop reads CSAVQGAMNYGYTF. Here the CDR3 DNA reads TGCAGTGCTGTCCAGGGGGCGATGAACTATGGCTACACCTTC.

The sample holds many counts of this clonotype. The V gene is TRBV6-5, the J gene TRBJ2-5; D remains unclear. Germline V CDR1 and CDR2: MNHEY, SVGAGI. This CDR3 comprises 13 residues. The V and J ends lost 3 bases and 5 bases respectively, with 10 bases between them. The CDR3 bases are TGTGCCAGCAGTTATGGCGTCGGGGAGACCCAGTACTTC. Its protein is CASSYGVGETQYF.

This clonotype was observed a few times. This chain uses TRBV2 with TRBJ2-5; 7 positions agree with TRBD2. The CDR3 covers 15 residues. Unmatched junction bases numbered 9, after V lost 3 bases and J lost 5 bases. Germline V CDR1 and CDR2: SNHLY, FYNNEI. CDR3 nucleotides: TGTGCCAGCAGTGATGGGGGGGGGTCGGGTGAGACCCAGTACTTC. Residues: CASSDGGGSGETQYF.

The chain carries TRBV5-1 and TRBJ2-1; 11 nucleotides align to TRBD1. Germline-derived CDR1 and CDR2 are SGHRS and YFSETQ. Trimming cost V 5 bases and J 8 bases; bases outside gene matches: 9. The CDR3 sequence is 15 residues long. The CDR3 DNA sequence: TGCGCCAGCAGGGAAGGGACAGGGGGGACGGATGAGCAGTTCTTC. Amino acids: CASREGTGGTDEQFF.

This clonotype was detected only a few times. V and J are TRBV5-1 and TRBJ2-7; D possibly uses TRBD1 or TRBD2 (5 bases each). Per the germline V gene, CDR1 is SGHRS and CDR2 is YFSETQ. The CDR3 extends over 14 amino acids. The V end lost 2 bases, the J end lost 3 bases, and 12 bases lay between the germline ends. The CDR3 nucleotides read TGCGCCAGCAGCTTCACGGGGCCGGGCTACGAGCAGTACTTC. This sequence encodes CASSFTGPGYEQYF.

The chain employs TRBV20-1 and TRBJ1-5; a weak D match, TRBD1 (5 bases). Germline V gives CDR1 DFQATT, CDR2 SNEGSKA (reference sequence). The CDR3 has 14 amino acids. CDR3 residues: CSFRVPTSNQPQHF. The CDR3 DNA reads as TGCAGCTTCAGGGTACCGACGAGCAATCAGCCCCAGCATTTT.

V is TRBV7-9 and J is TRBJ1-2, with 7 bases matching TRBD1. The CDR3 spans 14 residues. CDR1 and CDR2 (germline): SEHNR, FQNEAQ (reference sequence). Trimming at V came to 1 base and at J to 4 bases, leaving 3 bases not matched to a gene. The CDR3 here is CASSLEAGGYGYTF. CDR3 coding DNA: TGTGCCAGCAGCTTAGAGGCAGGGGGCTATGGCTACACCTTC.

The CDR3 nucleotides are TGTGCCAGCAGATTGACTAGCGGGCTTTACAATGAGCAGTACTTC. Protein sequence: CASRLTSGLYNEQYF. The chain has TRBV6-6 and TRBJ2-5; 10 nucleotides line up with TRBD2. The CDR3 loop spans 15 amino acids. CDR1 MNHNY and CDR2 SVGAGI come from the germline V gene (reference sequence). Unmatched junction bases numbered 15, after V lost 6 bases and J lost 11 bases.

This clonotype was counted between two and nine times. The rearrangement uses TRBV6-5 and TRBJ1-6; TRBD1 matches at 9 bases. The CDR3 runs 16 residues. The junction had 5 bases not matched to a gene; V was cut back by 4 bases and J by 4 bases. Germline values: CDR1 MNHEY, CDR2 SVGAGI. The CDR3 protein is CASSSRQGEYNSPLHF. DNA for the CDR3: TGTGCCAGCAGTTCAAGACAGGGGGAATATAATTCACCCCTCCACTTT.

V is TRBV4-3 and J is TRBJ2-4; D gene unclear. CDR1 LGHNA and CDR2 YSLEER come from the germline V gene. Trimming removed 2 bases at V and 5 bases at J, with 7 bases between. The CDR3 has 13 residues. The CDR3 loop reads CASSQNLENIQYF. CDR3 DNA sequence: TGCGCCAGCAGCCAAAATCTCGAAAACATTCAGTACTTC.

This clonotype occurred a few times. The chain joins TRBV6-5 to TRBJ2-1; weak D call: TRBD2 (6 bases). CDR1 is MNHEY, CDR2 SVGAGI, per germline. The V end was cut by 5 bases, the J end by 5 bases, with 10 bases between. This CDR3 spans 13 amino acids. The CDR3 here is CASSNGGNNEQFF. CDR3 DNA: TGTGCCAGCAGTAACGGAGGGAACAATGAGCAGTTCTTC.

CDR3 sequence: CASSLEAGGWDTQYF. The CDR3 DNA reads TGTGCCAGCAGCTTAGAGGCGGGAGGTTGGGATACGCAGTATTTT. The J gene is TRBJ2-3, the V gene TRBV7-3; 8 positions agree with TRBD2. This CDR3 has 15 amino acids. V lost 2 bases, J lost 6 bases, and 7 bases stayed unmatched. Germline CDR1 and CDR2: SGHTA and FQGTGA.

V usage is TRBV5-7 and J usage is TRBJ2-3; D may be TRBD2 (6 bases). TRBV5-7 is classed as an ORF, of uncertain function. The germline V and J ends were trimmed by 0 bases and 2 bases, with 22 bases remaining between them. The CDR3 contains 19 residues. This chain's CDR3 is CASSLAVAGCPINTDTQYF. The CDR3 DNA sequence: TGTGCCAGCAGCTTGGCCGTGGCGGGATGTCCCATTAACACAGATACGCAGTATTTT.

This chain uses TRBV15 with TRBJ2-1; 9 bases agree with TRBD1. This CDR3 region has 16 residues. With V trimmed by 3 bases and J by 4 bases, 7 bases remained unmatched. The germline V gene encodes CDR1 LNHNV and CDR2 YYDKDF (reference sequence). The CDR3 bases are TGTGCCACCAGCAGCCCCGGGACAGGGCATTACAATGAGCAGTTCTTC. Translation gives CATSSPGTGHYNEQFF.

In its sample, this clonotype was seen a few times. The V call is TRBV27, the J call TRBJ1-6; 7 nucleotides match TRBD1. J lost 6 bases, V lost 3 bases, and 11 bases had no gene match. This CDR3 is 17 amino acids long. Germline V lookup: CDR1 MNHEY, CDR2 SMNVEV (reference sequence). For the CDR3, the DNA is TGTGCCAGCAGTTTGAGGGGCCCACAGGGGTCTAATTCACCCCTCCACTTT. Protein sequence: CASSLRGPQGSNSPLHF.

Only a few counts were recorded for this clonotype. The chain joins TRBV6-2 or TRBV6-3 to TRBJ2-1, with D perhaps being TRBD1 or TRBD2 (5 bases each). The CDR3 is 15 amino acids. Per the germline V gene, CDR1 is MNHEY and CDR2 is SVGEGT. V gave up 3 bases and J gave up 4 bases, with 13 bases separating them. Written as DNA, the CDR3 is TGTGCCAGCAGTTATCCTGGGGACGGTTACAATGAGCAGTTCTTC. Translation: CASSYPGDGYNEQFF.

The V call is TRBV20-1, the J call TRBJ2-3; TRBD2 matches 7 bases. The CDR3 totals 17 residues. The V segment lost 6 bases and the J segment 1 base; nucleotides outside the gene matches: 16. CDR1 and CDR2 from the germline V gene are DFQATT and SNEGSKA (reference sequence). In DNA form, the CDR3 reads TGCAGTGCCCCTGGGCCTCTAGCGGAAGCGGGCACAGATACGCAGTATTTT. Amino acids: CSAPGPLAEAGTDTQYF.

The chain employs TRBV3-1 and TRBJ2-7, with no clear D. Trimming stripped 0 bases from V and 3 bases from J, with 9 bases between. This CDR3 has 14 residues. CDR1 is LGHDT, CDR2 YNNKEL, per germline (reference sequence). The CDR3 DNA follows: TGTGCCAGCAGCCAAGAGTCGTGGTTCTACGAGCAGTACTTC. Protein product: CASSQESWFYEQYF.

This clonotype was observed a handful of times. The rearrangement uses TRBV5-1 and TRBJ2-1; D possibly matches TRBD1 or TRBD2 (5 bases each). CDR1 SGHRS and CDR2 YFSETQ come from the germline V gene. The CDR3 loop spans 16 amino acids. V shed 4 bases and J shed 0 bases, with 14 bases lying between them. In DNA, the CDR3 is TGCGCCAGCAGCCTCATGGTGGGACGCTCCTACAATGAGCAGTTCTTC. This sequence encodes CASSLMVGRSYNEQFF.

This rearrangement joins TRBV28 to TRBJ2-7; D remains unclear. The V end was cut by 1 base, the J end by 4 bases, with 17 bases between. This CDR3 spans 16 amino acids. Germline CDR1 reads MDHEN; CDR2 reads SYDVKM. The CDR3 region has the DNA TGTGCCAGCAGTTTATATATCGCCGGTCTGACTTACGAGCAGTACTTC. Protein sequence: CASSLYIAGLTYEQYF.

There are a few counts of this clonotype. The chain employs TRBV6-7 and TRBJ2-7, with 7 bases identical to TRBD2. TRBV6-7 is filed as an ORF, its function uncertain. This CDR3 contains 16 residues. Trimming removed 0 bases from V and 2 bases from J; junction bases left unmatched: 7. CDR3 nucleotides: TGTGCCAGCAGTTACTCCCGACTAGCTCCTCCCTACGAGCAGTACTTC. As protein: CASSYSRLAPPYEQYF.

This clonotype came up a few times. The chain has TRBV2 and TRBJ1-1; a weak D match, TRBD1 (5 bases). Germline V gives CDR1 SNHLY, CDR2 FYNNEI. V lost 0 bases and J lost 3, with 14 bases in between. This CDR3 has 16 amino acids. CDR3 protein: CASSEAGRAGDTEAFF. The CDR3 DNA reads TGTGCCAGCAGTGAAGCGGGCAGGGCTGGAGACACTGAAGCTTTCTTT.

This clonotype was counted once. It may be a read error: a sequence one base away is much more abundant. V gene TRBV4-1 combines with J gene TRBJ2-1, with a tentative D call TRBD1 (6 bases). The V end was cut by 1 base, the J end by 13 bases, with 17 bases between. The CDR3 is made up of 14 amino acids. Germline V CDR1 and CDR2: MGHRA, YSYEKL. Written as DNA, the CDR3 is TGCGCCAGCAGCCAAGGACAGGTTGGGGAGACCCAGTTCTTC. It encodes CASSQGQVGETQFF.

V gene TRBV2 combines with J gene TRBJ2-5; TRBD2 aligns across 10 bases. With 6 bases clipped from V and 11 bases from J, the junction kept 9 bases outside the gene matches. Germline V gene lookup returns CDR1 SNHLY and CDR2 FYNNEI. The CDR3 consists of 13 residues. CDR3 sequence (DNA): TGTGCCAGCAGAGCCGGGACTAGCGCGGAGCAGTACTTC. Translating gives CASRAGTSAEQYF. The full variable domain, in which reference TRBV2 and TRBJ2-5 provide the parts outside the CDR3, is EPEVTQTPSHQVTQMGQEVILRCVPISNHLYFYWYRQILGQKVEFLVSFYNNEISEKSEIFDDQFSVERPDGSNFTLKIRSTKLEDSAMYFCASRAGTSAEQYFGPGTRLLVL.

This chain uses TRBV6-5 with TRBJ2-5, with 10 bases lining up with TRBD1. Germline V gene data show CDR1 as MNHEY and CDR2 as SVGAGI. The V segment lost 2 bases and the J segment 5 bases; nucleotides outside the gene matches: 8. CDR3 length: 16 residues. CDR3 sequence reads: CASSYEGTGVGETQYF. The CDR3 DNA is TGTGCCAGCAGTTACGAGGGGACAGGGGTTGGGGAGACCCAGTACTTC.

V usage is TRBV12-3 or TRBV12-4 and J usage is TRBJ2-1, with 11 bases that match TRBD1. There are 15 residues in the CDR3. V dropped 5 bases and J dropped 5; count of bases not matched to a gene: 5. Here the CDR3 reads CASSPGQGVHNEQFF. For the CDR3, the DNA is TGTGCCAGCAGTCCGGGACAGGGGGTTCACAATGAGCAGTTCTTC.

V is TRBV12-3 or TRBV12-4 and J is TRBJ2-7; D gene uncertain. CDR3 length: 13 amino acids. Trimming removed 5 bases at V and 5 bases at J, with 13 bases between. In DNA, the CDR3 is TGTGCCAGCAGTGTAATTCTGGGTAACGAGCAGTACTTC. Its protein product is CASSVILGNEQYF.